The clone carrying this TCR beta chain has just a few counts. Its antigen is not identified. This CDR3 has 14 amino acids. Germline lookup yields CDR1 SNHLY and CDR2 FYNNEI. Deletions cut 5 bases from V and 3 bases from J, with 10 bases between. This entry comes from a study of beta chain features in type 1 diabetes. Whole-study findings and limits: Patients with Type 1 diabetes showed moderately but significantly shorter TCRB CDR3s in all four CD4+ subsets.

Investigators reverse transcribed all isolated RNA, so they sequenced expressed TCRB transcripts. TCRdb's table, derived via immunoSEQ multiplex PCR, lists solely in-frame clones and lacks some. This table has hundreds of thousands of clones, around 15% appearing once. CD45RO/CCR7/CD25/CD127/CD95/CD27 sorting isolated CD4+ naive, central memory, regulatory and stem cell-like memory cells. The sequence derives from a man aged 18 to 35 with type 1 diabetes. V gene TRBV2 combines with J gene TRBJ2-2, with D maybe TRBD2 (5 bases). Sequenced sample: naive CD4+ T cells from blood. The CDR3 DNA sequence: TGTGCCAGCAGTAAGGACTTCTACACCGGGGAGCTGTTTTTT. Residues: CASSKDFYTGELFF.